This T cell receptor (beta chain) was identified during a study of molecular identifiers for immune sequencing clone quantification. Regarding this clonotype: Compared with germline, one end of the junction differs, possibly owing to a read error.

TCRdb re-called the PCR reads with MiXCR, one entry per CDR3 protein. The sample comprises 490,000 or so distinct CDR3 sequences, 20% to 25% of which are singletons, and about 0.78% rests with the top ten. Looked up from germline, CDR1 is DFQATT and CDR2 is SNEGSKA (reference sequence). This CDR3 comprises 16 residues. Libraries used about 20,000 to 1,100,000 sorted naive CD8 T cells and 10%, 30% or 50% RNA input. The rearrangement uses TRBV20-1 and TRBJ2-1, with 11 positions matching TRBD2. The sequencing sample was made of naive CD8+ T cells from blood, with Jurkat cell RNA spiked in. Subset meaning: FACS-sorted CD8+CD4-CCR7+CD45RA+ naive T cells. The receptor was derived from a human donor in good health. Some libraries in this study had Jurkat cell RNA spiked in. The CDR3 DNA follows: TGCAGTGCTGGAGAGGTGGCTAGCGGGGGGTATGATGAGCAGTTCTTC. This gives the protein CSAGEVASGGYDEQFF.